This T cell receptor beta chain is drawn from a study of blood T cell repertoires in COVID-19. V gave up 4 bases and J gave up 10 bases; unmatched junction bases: 7. The germline gives CDR1 SGHRS, CDR2 YFSETQ. The CDR3 runs 14 residues. Assay: immunoSEQ multiplex PCR; the TCRdb copy retains only in-frame clones and omits some. The sample records a few hundred thousand clones, more than 85% being singletons. This clone was observed a handful of times. The TCR originated in a man aged 55 to 70 with acute or convalescent COVID-19. Sequencing was carried out using peripheral blood. V usage is TRBV5-1 and J usage is TRBJ1-6; 8 nucleotides match TRBD1. This CDR3 reads CASSVGQVASPLHF. Written as DNA, the CDR3 is TGCGCCAGCAGCGTGGGACAGGTTGCCTCACCCCTCCACTTT.